The table lists the clone carrying this TCR beta chain with many counts. Its matching antigen is unknown. Germline CDR1 reads MNHEY; CDR2 reads SMNVEV (reference sequence). V shed 5 bases and J shed 2 bases, with 16 bases lying between them. There are 15 residues in the CDR3. This specimen comes from a study of CD8 T cells in ankylosing spondylitis. A quantitative 5'-RACE method, one with molecular barcodes, was used to make TCR beta libraries. One entry per CDR3 protein results from TCRdb running MiXCR on the 5' RACE reads. The sample yields some 200,000 distinct CDR3 sequences, about 13% seen once. The study's findings and limits: Ankylosing spondylitis blood seemed to carry a telltale TCR beta motif made of under 10 highly homologous variants. As reported, disease-linked clones showed significant enrichment in matched ankylosing spondylitis synovial fluid. Reactive arthritis synovial fluid and blood previously showed some of these motif variants.

The chain couples TRBV27 to TRBJ2-7, with a weak D call TRBD2 (6 bases). The clonotype originates from a male donor with ankylosing spondylitis or in good health (not recorded which). The sequenced material came from blood, either unsorted or a sorted T cell fraction (not recorded which). The CDR3 reads CASSPGTSGAYEQYF. The CDR3 nucleotides read TGTGCCAGCAGTCCCGGGACTTCGGGGGCCTACGAGCAGTACTTC.